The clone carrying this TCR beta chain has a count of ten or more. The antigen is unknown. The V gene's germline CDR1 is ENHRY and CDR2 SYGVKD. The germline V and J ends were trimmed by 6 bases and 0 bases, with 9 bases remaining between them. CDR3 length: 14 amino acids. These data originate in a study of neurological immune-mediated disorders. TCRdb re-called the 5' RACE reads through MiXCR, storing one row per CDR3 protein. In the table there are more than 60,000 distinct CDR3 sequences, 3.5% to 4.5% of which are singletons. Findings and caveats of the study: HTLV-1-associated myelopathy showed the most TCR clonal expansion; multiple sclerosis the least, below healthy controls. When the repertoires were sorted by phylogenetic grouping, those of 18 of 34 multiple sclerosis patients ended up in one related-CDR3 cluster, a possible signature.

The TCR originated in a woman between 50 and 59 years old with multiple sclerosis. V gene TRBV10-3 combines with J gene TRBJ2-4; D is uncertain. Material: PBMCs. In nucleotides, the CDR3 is TGTGCCATCAGAGACCCGGGAGCCAAAAACATTCAGTACTTC. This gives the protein CAIRDPGAKNIQYF.